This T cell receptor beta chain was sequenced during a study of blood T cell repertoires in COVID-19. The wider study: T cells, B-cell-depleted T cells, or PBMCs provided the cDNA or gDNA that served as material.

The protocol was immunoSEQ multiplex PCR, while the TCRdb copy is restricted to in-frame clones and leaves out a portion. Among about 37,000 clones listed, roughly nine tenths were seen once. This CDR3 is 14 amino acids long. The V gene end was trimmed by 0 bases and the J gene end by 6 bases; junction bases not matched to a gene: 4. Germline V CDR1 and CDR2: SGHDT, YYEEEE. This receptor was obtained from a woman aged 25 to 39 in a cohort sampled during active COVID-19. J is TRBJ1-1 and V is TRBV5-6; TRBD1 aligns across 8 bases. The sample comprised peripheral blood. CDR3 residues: CASSLALTGAEAFF. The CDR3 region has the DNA TGTGCCAGCAGCTTGGCTTTGACAGGGGCTGAAGCTTTCTTT.